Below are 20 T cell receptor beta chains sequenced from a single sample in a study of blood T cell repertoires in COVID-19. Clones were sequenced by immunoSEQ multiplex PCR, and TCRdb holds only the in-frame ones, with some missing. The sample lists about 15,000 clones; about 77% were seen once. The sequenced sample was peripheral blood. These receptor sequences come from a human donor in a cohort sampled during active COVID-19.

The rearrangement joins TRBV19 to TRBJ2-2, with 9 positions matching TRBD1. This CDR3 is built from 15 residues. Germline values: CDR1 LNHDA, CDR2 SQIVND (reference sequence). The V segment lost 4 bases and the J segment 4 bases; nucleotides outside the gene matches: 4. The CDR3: CASSTGTGPTGELFF. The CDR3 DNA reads TGTGCCAGTAGTACGGGGACAGGGCCCACCGGGGAGCTGTTTTTT.

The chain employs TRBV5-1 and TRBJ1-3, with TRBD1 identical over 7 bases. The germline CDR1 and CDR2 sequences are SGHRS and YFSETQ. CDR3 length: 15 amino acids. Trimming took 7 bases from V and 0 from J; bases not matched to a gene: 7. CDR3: CASRDSSFSGNTIYF. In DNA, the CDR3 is TGCGCCAGCCGGGACAGTTCTTTCTCTGGAAACACCATATATTTT.

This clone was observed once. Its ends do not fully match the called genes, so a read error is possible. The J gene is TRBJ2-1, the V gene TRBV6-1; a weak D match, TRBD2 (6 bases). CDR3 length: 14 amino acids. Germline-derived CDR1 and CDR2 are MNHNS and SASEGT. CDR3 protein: CASREGTAYNEQFF. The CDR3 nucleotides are TGTGCCAGCAGGGAAGGGACTGCCTACAATGAGCAGTTCTTC.

CDR3 residues: CATSRLNPEGYGYTF. The CDR3 DNA reads TGTGCCACCAGCCGTCTAAACCCAGAGGGCTATGGCTACACCTTC. V and J are TRBV15 and TRBJ1-2, with D uncertain. The V gene's germline CDR1 is LNHNV and CDR2 YYDKDF (reference sequence). The CDR3 totals 15 residues. V was clipped by 5 bases and J by 4 bases, with 17 bases between them.

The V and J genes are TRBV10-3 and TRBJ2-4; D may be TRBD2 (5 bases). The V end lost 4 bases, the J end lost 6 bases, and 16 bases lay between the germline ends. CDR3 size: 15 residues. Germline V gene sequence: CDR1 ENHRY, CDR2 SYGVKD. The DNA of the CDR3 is TGTGCCATCAGTGTAAGAGCGGAGACGGGAAACATTCAGTACTTC. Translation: CAISVRAETGNIQYF.

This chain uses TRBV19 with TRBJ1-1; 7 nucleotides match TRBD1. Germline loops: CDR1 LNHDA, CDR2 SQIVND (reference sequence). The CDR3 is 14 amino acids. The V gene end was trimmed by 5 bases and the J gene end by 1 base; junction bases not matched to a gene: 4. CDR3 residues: CASSWTGSNTEAFF. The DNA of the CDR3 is TGTGCCAGTAGTTGGACAGGTTCGAACACTGAAGCTTTCTTT.

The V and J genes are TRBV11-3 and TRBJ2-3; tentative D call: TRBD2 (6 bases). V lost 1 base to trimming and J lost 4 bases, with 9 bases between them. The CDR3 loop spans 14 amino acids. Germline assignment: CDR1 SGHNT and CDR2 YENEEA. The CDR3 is CASSLGGDSDTQYF. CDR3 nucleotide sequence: TGTGCCAGCAGCTTAGGCGGGGACTCAGATACGCAGTATTTT.

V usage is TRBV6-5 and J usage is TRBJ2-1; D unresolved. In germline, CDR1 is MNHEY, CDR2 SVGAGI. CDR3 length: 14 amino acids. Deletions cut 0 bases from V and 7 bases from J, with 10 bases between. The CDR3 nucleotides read TGTGCCAGCAGTTACTCTTTGTCTAGAAATGAGCAGTTCTTC. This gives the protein CASSYSLSRNEQFF.

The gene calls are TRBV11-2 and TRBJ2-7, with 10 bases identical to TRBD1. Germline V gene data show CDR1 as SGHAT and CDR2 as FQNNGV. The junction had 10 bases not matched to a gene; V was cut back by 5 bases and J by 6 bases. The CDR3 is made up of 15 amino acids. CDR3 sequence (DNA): TGTGCCAGCAGCCTGGACAGGGGGACCCTCCGCGAGCAGTACTTC. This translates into CASSLDRGTLREQYF.

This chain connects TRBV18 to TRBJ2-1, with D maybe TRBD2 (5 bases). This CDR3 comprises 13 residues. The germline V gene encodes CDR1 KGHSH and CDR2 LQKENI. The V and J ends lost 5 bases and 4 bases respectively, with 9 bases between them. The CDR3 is CASSLTGYNEQFF. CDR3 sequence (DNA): TGTGCCAGCTCATTGACGGGGTACAATGAGCAGTTCTTC.

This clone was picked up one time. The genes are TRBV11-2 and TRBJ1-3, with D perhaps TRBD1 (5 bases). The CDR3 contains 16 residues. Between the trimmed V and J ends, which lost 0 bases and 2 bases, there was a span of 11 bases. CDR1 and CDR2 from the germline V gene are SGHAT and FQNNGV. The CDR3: CASSLDRGGTGNTIYF. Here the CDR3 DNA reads TGTGCCAGCAGCTTAGATCGGGGGGGGACTGGAAACACCATATATTTT.

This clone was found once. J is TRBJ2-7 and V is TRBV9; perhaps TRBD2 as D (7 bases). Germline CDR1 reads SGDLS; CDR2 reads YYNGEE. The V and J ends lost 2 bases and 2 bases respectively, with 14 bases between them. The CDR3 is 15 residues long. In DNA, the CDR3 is TGTGCCAGCAGCGTGGGCCAAGGGGGGGCCTACGAGCAGTACTTC. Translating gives CASSVGQGGAYEQYF.

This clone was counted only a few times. The CDR3 bases are TGTGCCAGCAGCCTTGGACACGACAACACCGGGGAGCTGTTTTTT. Its protein is CASSLGHDNTGELFF. This chain links TRBV6-5 with TRBJ2-2; tentatively, D is TRBD1 (5 bases). There are 15 residues in the CDR3. Germline CDR1 reads MNHEY; CDR2 reads SVGAGI. Trimming removed 6 bases from V and 2 bases from J, with 13 bases in between.

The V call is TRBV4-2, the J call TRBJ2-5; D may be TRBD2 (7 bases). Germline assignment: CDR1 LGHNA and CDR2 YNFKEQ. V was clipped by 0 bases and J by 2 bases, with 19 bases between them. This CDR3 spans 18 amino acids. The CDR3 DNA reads TGTGCCAGCAGCCAAGATGGGGGGGGGCCTAGCGGACAAGAGACCCAGTACTTC. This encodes CASSQDGGGPSGQETQYF.

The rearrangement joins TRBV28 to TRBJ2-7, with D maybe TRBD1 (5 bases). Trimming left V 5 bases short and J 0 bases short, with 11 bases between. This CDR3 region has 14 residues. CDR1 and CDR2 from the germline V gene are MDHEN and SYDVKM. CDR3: CASSTTGPSYEQYF. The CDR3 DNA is TGTGCCAGCAGTACAACAGGTCCCTCCTACGAGCAGTACTTC.

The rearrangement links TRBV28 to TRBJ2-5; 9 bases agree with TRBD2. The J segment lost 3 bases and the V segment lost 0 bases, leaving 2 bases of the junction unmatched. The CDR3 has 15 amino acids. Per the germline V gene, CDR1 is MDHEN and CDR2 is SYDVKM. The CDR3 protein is CASSLWASGEETQYF. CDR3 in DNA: TGTGCCAGCAGTTTATGGGCTAGCGGGGAAGAGACCCAGTACTTC.

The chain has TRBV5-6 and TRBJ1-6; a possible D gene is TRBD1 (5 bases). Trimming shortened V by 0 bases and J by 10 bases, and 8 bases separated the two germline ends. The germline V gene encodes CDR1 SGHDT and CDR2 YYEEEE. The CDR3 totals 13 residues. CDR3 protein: CASSLAGRSPLHF. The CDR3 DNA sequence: TGTGCCAGCAGCTTGGCAGGGAGGTCACCCCTCCACTTT.

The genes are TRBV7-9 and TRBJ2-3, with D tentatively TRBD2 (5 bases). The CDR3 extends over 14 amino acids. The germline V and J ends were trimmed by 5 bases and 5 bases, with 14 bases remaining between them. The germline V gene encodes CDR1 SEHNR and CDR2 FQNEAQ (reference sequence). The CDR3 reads CASSTGIEGDTQYF. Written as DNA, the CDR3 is TGTGCCAGCAGCACCGGGATTGAGGGAGATACGCAGTATTTT.

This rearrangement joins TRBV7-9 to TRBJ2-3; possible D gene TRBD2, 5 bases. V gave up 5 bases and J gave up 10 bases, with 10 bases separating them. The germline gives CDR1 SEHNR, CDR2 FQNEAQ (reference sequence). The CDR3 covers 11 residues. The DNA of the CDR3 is TGTGCCAGCAGCCCCCAGGACTCGCAGTATTTT. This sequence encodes CASSPQDSQYF.

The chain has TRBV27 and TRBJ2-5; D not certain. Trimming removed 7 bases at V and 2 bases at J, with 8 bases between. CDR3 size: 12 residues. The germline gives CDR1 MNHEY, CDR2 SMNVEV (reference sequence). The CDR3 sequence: CASTSSQETQYF. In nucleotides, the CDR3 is TGTGCCAGCACCTCTTCTCAAGAGACCCAGTACTTC.